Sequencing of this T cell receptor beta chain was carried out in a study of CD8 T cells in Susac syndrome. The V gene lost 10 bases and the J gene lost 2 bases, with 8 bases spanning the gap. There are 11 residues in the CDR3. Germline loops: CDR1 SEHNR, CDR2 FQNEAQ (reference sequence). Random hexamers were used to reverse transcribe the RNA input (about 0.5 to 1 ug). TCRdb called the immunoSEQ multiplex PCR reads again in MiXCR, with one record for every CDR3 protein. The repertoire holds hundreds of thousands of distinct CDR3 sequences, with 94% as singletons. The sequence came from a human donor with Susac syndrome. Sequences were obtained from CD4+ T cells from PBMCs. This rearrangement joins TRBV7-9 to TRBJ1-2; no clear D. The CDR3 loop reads CATMDNYGYTF. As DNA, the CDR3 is TGTGCCACTATGGACAACTATGGCTACACCTTC.